These T cell receptor beta chains were read from a single sample in a study of T cell responses to AZD1222 COVID-19 vaccine. The assay was immunoSEQ multiplex PCR, and TCRdb's table has in-frame clones only and misses some. The table records approximately 130,000 clones, more than 80% of them present only once. The source material was peripheral blood, sampled on day 0 of AZD1222 vaccination. All receptors come from an adult in good health. Each CDR3 is given with its conserved first and last residue. The D gene is left open where the match is weak. Clone size, where shown, is once, few, many, or a class for clones that have expanded.

J gene	clone size	V gene	D gene	CDR3 DNA	CDR3 protein
TRBJ1-1	NA	TRBV6-5	NA	TGTGCCAGCAATTCTGGGGCAATAACCACTGAAGCTTTCTTT	CASNSGAITTEAFF
TRBJ2-2	once	TRBV2	TRBD2	TGTGCCAGCAGTGAAAGGAGTGGGCTAGCGGCGAACACCGGGGAGCTGTTTTTT	CASSERSGLAANTGELFF
TRBJ2-7	NA	TRBV14	NA	TGTGCCAGCAGCCAGTGGAACCGGGACGAGCAGTACTTC	CASSQWNRDEQYF
TRBJ2-7	NA	TRBV30	NA	TGTGCCTGGAGTTCGGGGTACGAGCAGTACTTC	CAWSSGYEQYF
TRBJ2-4	NA	TRBV6-2/TRBV6-3	NA	TGTGCCAGCAGTTACACGGTACCGCCTCTTGTGTACTTC	CASSYTVPPLVYF
TRBJ2-2	NA	TRBV27	TRBD1	TGTGCCAGCAGTTCCACCTTGACAGGGACCAACGGGGAGCTGTTTTTT	CASSSTLTGTNGELFF
TRBJ1-2	NA	TRBV2	TRBD1	TGTGCCAGCAGTCCCGATTCTGGGACAGCCCCCTTTGGCTACACCTTC	CASSPDSGTAPFGYTF
TRBJ2-1	few	TRBV29-1	NA	TGCAGCGTTGAAGATGTTGGGGGGAAAAAGGGGGCGAATGAGCAGTTCTTC	CSVEDVGGKKGANEQFF
TRBJ1-2	NA	TRBV30	NA	TGTGCCTGGAGTCCCCCAGAGCCCCGGCGATCTAACTATGGCTACACCTTC	CAWSPPEPRRSNYGYTF
TRBJ2-3	NA	TRBV9	NA	TGTGCCAGCAGCGGCGGACACTTCACAGATACGCAGTATTTT	CASSGGHFTDTQYF
TRBJ1-1	NA	TRBV11-2	NA	TGTGCCAGCAGCCGGCCCGGGGGGATGAACACTGAAGCTTTCTTT	CASSRPGGMNTEAFF
TRBJ1-1	NA	TRBV10-3	NA	TGTGCCATCAGTGGCGGCAGGGGACCGGGCACTGAAGCTTTCTTT	CAISGGRGPGTEAFF
TRBJ2-1	NA	TRBV11-3	TRBD2	TGTGCCAGCAGCTTAGACGGAGGGACTAGCGGGAGACGAGAGCAGTTCTTC	CASSLDGGTSGRREQFF
TRBJ1-5	NA	TRBV10-3	NA	TGTGCCTCCTCCGGGGCCAGCCTCCCTGGGAGCAATCAGCCCCAGCATTTT	CASSGASLPGSNQPQHF